This T cell receptor (beta chain) derives from a study of blood T cell repertoires in COVID-19. The wider study: Donors in the United States, Italy and Spain gave samples during acute or convalescent COVID-19.

In the original workflow: Using reference gene primer amplification, nucleated cell counts were estimated. The repertoire was sequenced with immunoSEQ multiplex PCR; TCRdb's copy has only in-frame clones and lacks some. Clone size and the V and J calls come from that table; the DNA yielded D and trimming. The sample records 55,000 to 75,000 clones, about three quarters being singletons. CDR1 SGHTA and CDR2 FQGTGA come from the germline V gene. The length of the CDR3 is 15 residues. V shed 5 bases and J 6 bases; nucleotides not matched to a gene: 11. The V and J genes are TRBV7-3 and TRBJ2-3; 7 positions agree with TRBD1. The origin of this receptor is an older man with acute or convalescent COVID-19. The specimen was peripheral blood. Here the CDR3 reads CASSLTGTEFDTQYF. The CDR3 DNA is TGTGCCAGCAGCCTGACCGGGACAGAATTTGATACGCAGTATTTT.